This T cell receptor beta chain was found in a study of cytomegalovirus exposure and HLA in healthy donors. Points from the study as a whole: Later, an analysis showed that TCR beta chains associated with HLA were more clonally expanded than others that were equally common. Most of the TCR beta V segments (in an earlier analysis) were productive either about 87% or about 30% of the time. CMV serostatus was the only immune exposure information that was available.

This donor had no CMV serostatus on record. The PCR employed 60 Vbeta primers together with 13 Jbeta primers. Profiled with immunoSEQ multiplex PCR; TCRdb holds only in-frame clones, not every one. The sample includes some 56,000 clones, 45% to 70% seen only once; the top ten take about 11%. The germline V gene has CDR1 MNHEY and CDR2 SMNVEV (reference sequence). The CDR3 is made up of 13 amino acids. Unmatched junction bases numbered 5, after V lost 4 bases and J lost 7 bases. Turning to this clone: The antigen is not known.

This chain joins TRBV27 and TRBJ1-2; 8 nucleotides line up with TRBD1. The receptor comes from a human donor in good health. Sequenced material: PBMCs. CDR3 sequence: CASSSKDRAGYTF. CDR3 DNA sequence: TGTGCCAGCAGTTCAAAGGACAGGGCTGGCTACACCTTC.